Here is one T cell receptor (beta chain) with its context. No antigen is known for it. From the 5' RACE reads, TCRdb called clonotypes with MiXCR, one entry per CDR3 protein. The table shows 400,000 to 550,000 distinct CDR3 sequences, with roughly 23% occurring only once. This sample was included in a study of T-cell memory formation after mild COVID-19. Germline V gene data show CDR1 as MNHEY and CDR2 as SVGEGT. Losses at the gene ends were 2 bases for V and 4 bases for J; bases not matched to a gene: 4. This CDR3 region has 16 residues. Broader study findings: In pre-infection memory, a portion of responding clones appeared, which suggested that cross-reactive memory joined.

The rearrangement uses TRBV6-2 or TRBV6-3 and TRBJ2-3; 12 bases map to TRBD2. This TCR was recovered from an adult woman who had mild COVID-19 (a few samples of this study predate the infection). Cell type and time point are not known. The sample taken for sequencing was PBMCs or a T cell subset sorted from them (not recorded which). CDR3 region: CASSYGLAGWADTQYF. The CDR3, as DNA: TGTGCCAGCAGTTACGGACTAGCGGGGTGGGCAGATACGCAGTATTTT.